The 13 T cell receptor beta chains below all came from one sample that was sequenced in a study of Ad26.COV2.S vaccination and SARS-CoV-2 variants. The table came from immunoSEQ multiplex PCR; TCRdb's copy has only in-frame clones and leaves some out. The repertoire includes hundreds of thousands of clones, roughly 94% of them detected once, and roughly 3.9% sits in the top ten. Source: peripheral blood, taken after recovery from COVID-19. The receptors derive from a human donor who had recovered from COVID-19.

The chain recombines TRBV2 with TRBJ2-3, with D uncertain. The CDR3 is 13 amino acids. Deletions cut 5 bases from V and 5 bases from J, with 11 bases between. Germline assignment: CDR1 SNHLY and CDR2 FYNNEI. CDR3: CASSRPYGDTQYF. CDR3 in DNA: TGTGCCAGCAGTCGTCCCTATGGAGATACGCAGTATTTT.

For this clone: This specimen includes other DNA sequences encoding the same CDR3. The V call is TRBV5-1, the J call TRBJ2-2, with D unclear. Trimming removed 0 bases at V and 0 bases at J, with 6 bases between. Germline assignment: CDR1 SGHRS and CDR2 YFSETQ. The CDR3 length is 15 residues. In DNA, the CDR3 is TGCGCCAGCAGCTTGGGACGGACGAACACCGGGGAGCTGTTTTTT. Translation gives CASSLGRTNTGELFF.

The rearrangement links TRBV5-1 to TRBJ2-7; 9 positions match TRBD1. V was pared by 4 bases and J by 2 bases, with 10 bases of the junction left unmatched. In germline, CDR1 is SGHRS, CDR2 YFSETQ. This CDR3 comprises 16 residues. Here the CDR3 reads CASSTLGQGLAYEQYF. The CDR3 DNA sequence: TGCGCCAGCAGCACATTGGGACAGGGACTTGCCTACGAGCAGTACTTC.

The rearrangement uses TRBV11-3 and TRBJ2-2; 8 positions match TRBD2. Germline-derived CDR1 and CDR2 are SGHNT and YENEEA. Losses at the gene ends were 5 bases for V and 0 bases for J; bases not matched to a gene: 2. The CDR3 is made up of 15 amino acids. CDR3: CASSPGGANTGELFF. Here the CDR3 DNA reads TGTGCCAGCAGCCCGGGGGGGGCGAACACCGGGGAGCTGTTTTTT.

CDR3 nucleotides: TGTGCTAGTGGTTTAGAAAAACTGTTTTTT. Protein: CASGLEKLFF. This sequence joins TRBV12-5 and TRBJ1-4, with D unclear. The germline CDR1 and CDR2 sequences are LGHNT and FRNRAP. The CDR3 has 10 residues. V shed 3 bases and J shed 8 bases, with 1 base lying between them.

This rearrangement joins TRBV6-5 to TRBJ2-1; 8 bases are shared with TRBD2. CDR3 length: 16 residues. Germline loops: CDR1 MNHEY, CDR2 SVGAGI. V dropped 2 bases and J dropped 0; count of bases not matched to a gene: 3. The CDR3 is CASSYRGGSSYNEQFF. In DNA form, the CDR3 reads TGTGCCAGCAGTTACCGCGGGGGGAGCTCCTACAATGAGCAGTTCTTC.

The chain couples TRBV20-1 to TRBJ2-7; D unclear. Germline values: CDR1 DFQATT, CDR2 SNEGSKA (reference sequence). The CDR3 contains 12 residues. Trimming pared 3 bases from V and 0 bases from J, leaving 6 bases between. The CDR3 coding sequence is TGCAGTGCTAGTGCTAGCTCCTACGAGCAGTACTTC. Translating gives CSASASSYEQYF.

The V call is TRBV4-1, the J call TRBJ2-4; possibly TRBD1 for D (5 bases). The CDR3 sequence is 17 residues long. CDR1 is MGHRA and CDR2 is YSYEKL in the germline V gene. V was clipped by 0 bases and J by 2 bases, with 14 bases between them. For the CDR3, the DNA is TGCGCCAGCAGCCAAGAGGAGCGTAGGGGTTCCAAAAACATTCAGTACTTC. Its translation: CASSQEERRGSKNIQYF.

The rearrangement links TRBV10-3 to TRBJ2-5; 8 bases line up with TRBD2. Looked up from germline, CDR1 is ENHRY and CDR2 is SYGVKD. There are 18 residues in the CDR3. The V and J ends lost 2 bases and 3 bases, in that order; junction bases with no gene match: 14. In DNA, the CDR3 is TGTGCCATCAGTGAGGCCCCTGGAGGAGCGGGGGCCGAAGAGACCCAGTACTTC. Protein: CAISEAPGGAGAEETQYF.

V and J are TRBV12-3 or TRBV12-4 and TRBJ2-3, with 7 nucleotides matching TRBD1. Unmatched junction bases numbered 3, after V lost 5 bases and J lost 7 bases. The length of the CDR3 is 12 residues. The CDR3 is CASSPGQNTQYF. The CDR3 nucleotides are TGTGCCAGCAGTCCGGGACAGAATACGCAGTATTTT.

In DNA form, the CDR3 reads TGTGCCAGCAGCCCGGGGGGGCTGAACTATGGCTACACCTTC. Amino acid sequence: CASSPGGLNYGYTF. The genes are TRBV6-4 and TRBJ1-2; perhaps TRBD1 as D (6 bases). This CDR3 is 14 amino acids long. V shed 6 bases and J shed 2 bases, with 13 bases lying between them. Germline values: CDR1 MRHNA, CDR2 SNTAGT.

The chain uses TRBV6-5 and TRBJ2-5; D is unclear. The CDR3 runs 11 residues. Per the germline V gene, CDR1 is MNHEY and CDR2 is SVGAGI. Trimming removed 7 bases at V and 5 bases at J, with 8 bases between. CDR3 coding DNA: TGTGCCAGCATGGCAGTGGAGACCCAGTACTTC. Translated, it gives CASMAVETQYF.

The CDR3 protein is CASRGDYGYTF. CDR3 nucleotides: TGTGCCAGCAGGGGAGACTATGGCTACACCTTC. The rearrangement links TRBV2 to TRBJ1-2; unclear D gene. Germline lookup yields CDR1 SNHLY and CDR2 FYNNEI. The CDR3 is made up of 11 amino acids. Trimming took off 6 bases at V and 3 bases at J, with 5 bases between the two ends.